Below are 16 T cell receptor beta chains sequenced from a single sample in a study of cytomegalovirus exposure and HLA in healthy donors. PCR amplification relied on 60 Vbeta primers (plus 13 Jbeta primers). The data were produced by immunoSEQ multiplex PCR, yet TCRdb's version contains in-frame clones alone and is incomplete. Of under 200,000 clones listed, roughly 82% are singletons. The sample was PBMCs. The receptors were sampled from a woman aged 50 to 65 in good health and CMV-seronegative.

V and J are TRBV5-6 and TRBJ1-2; possible D gene TRBD1, 6 bases. Trimming left V 6 bases short and J 3 bases short, with 18 bases between. The germline CDR1 and CDR2 sequences are SGHDT and YYEEEE. The CDR3 consists of 15 residues. CDR3 region: CASTKLQGSHYGYTF. DNA for the CDR3: TGTGCCAGCACCAAGCTTCAGGGGAGTCACTATGGCTACACCTTC.

The J gene is TRBJ1-6, the V gene TRBV19; 8 bases are a match to TRBD1. Germline V gene data show CDR1 as LNHDA and CDR2 as SQIVND (reference sequence). After removal of 4 bases from V and 9 bases from J, the junction contained 14 bases not matched to a gene. The CDR3 totals 17 residues. The CDR3 nucleotides read TGTGCCAGTAGTACACCGCCTACAGGGGGTGGACCTTCACCCCTCCACTTT. It is translated as CASSTPPTGGGPSPLHF.

V and J are TRBV6-1 and TRBJ2-7, with a possible D match to TRBD1 (5 bases). In germline, CDR1 is MNHNS, CDR2 SASEGT. Between the trimmed V and J ends, which lost 4 bases and 1 base, there was a span of 11 bases. The CDR3 length is 14 residues. CDR3 residues: CASSVQGKSYEQYF. CDR3 sequence (DNA): TGTGCCAGCAGTGTGCAGGGTAAATCCTACGAGCAGTACTTC.

The sample holds one count of this clone. The chain is built from TRBV7-9 and TRBJ2-7; TRBD1 aligns across 11 bases. Germline assignment: CDR1 SEHNR and CDR2 FQNEAQ (reference sequence). The CDR3 runs 15 residues. J lost 3 bases, V lost 5 bases, and 6 bases had no gene match. The chain's CDR3 is CASSMLGTGGYEQYF. The CDR3, as DNA: TGTGCCAGCAGCATGTTAGGGACAGGGGGCTACGAGCAGTACTTC.

For the CDR3, the DNA is TGTGCCAGCAGCTTTGCCCGCGGGACAGAGAATGGCTACACCTTC. This codes for CASSFARGTENGYTF. The J gene is TRBJ1-2, the V gene TRBV7-8, with 7 bases aligning to TRBD1. CDR3 length: 15 residues. Germline lookup yields CDR1 SGHVS and CDR2 FQNEAQ. J was trimmed by 6 bases and V by 3 bases; bases with no gene match: 10.

The chain joins TRBV1 to TRBJ2-1; the D call of TRBD2 is as the table states it, not checked on the DNA. TRBV1 is recorded as a pseudogene. The CDR3 consists of 16 residues. The CDR3 sequence is CTSSQQNGGLYNEQFF. DNA for the CDR3: TGCACCAGCAGCCAACAGAACGGGGGTTTATACAATGAGCAGTTCTTC.

The CDR3 protein is CASSQERGAAINGGYTF. In DNA, the CDR3 is TGCGCCAGCAGCCAAGAGCGGGGGGCGGCTATCAACGGCGGCTACACCTTC. This chain connects TRBV4-3 to TRBJ1-2, with TRBD1 as a possible D gene (6 bases). The CDR3 has 17 amino acids. The V gene lost 0 bases and the J gene lost 8 bases, with 22 bases spanning the gap. Germline CDR1 and CDR2: LGHNA and YSLEER.

The genes are TRBV29-1 and TRBJ2-5; TRBD1 is a possible D gene (5 bases). The CDR3 consists of 12 residues. The ends were cut back, 4 bases at V and 7 bases at J, with 13 bases in the middle. The germline V gene has CDR1 SQVTM and CDR2 ANQGSEA. The CDR3 sequence is CSVVKGVGTQYF. CDR3 nucleotide sequence: TGCAGCGTTGTGAAAGGGGTCGGGACCCAGTACTTC. Combining the CDR3 with reference TRBV29-1 and TRBJ2-5 gives the whole variable domain SAVISQKPSRDICQRGTSLTIQCQVDSQVTMMFWYRQQPGQSLTLIATANQGSEATYESGFVIDKFPISRPNLTFSTLTVSNMSPEDSSIYLCSVVKGVGTQYFGPGTRLLVL.

This clone was counted only a few times. The chain links TRBV6-1 to TRBJ1-5; D is unresolved. V dropped 7 bases and J dropped 6 bases, with 13 bases sitting between them. Germline V gene sequence: CDR1 MNHNS, CDR2 SASEGT. The CDR3 is made up of 13 amino acids. The CDR3 DNA follows: TGTGCCAGCATACGGGAATGGGGTCAGCCCCAGCATTTT. Its protein product is CASIREWGQPQHF.

The chain couples TRBV7-2 to TRBJ2-3; D remains ambiguous. CDR1 and CDR2 from the germline V gene are SGHTA and FQGNSA. The CDR3 is 11 residues long. With 4 bases removed from V and 5 bases from J, the gap between germline ends came to 4 bases. The CDR3 here is CASSSLDTQYF. The CDR3 DNA reads TGTGCCAGCAGCTCTTTAGATACGCAGTATTTT.

This clone has a handful of counts. The chain carries TRBV5-1 and TRBJ1-5; the match to TRBD1 covers 11 bases. CDR1 and CDR2 (germline): SGHRS, YFSETQ. With 7 bases clipped from V and 0 bases from J, the junction kept 18 bases outside the gene matches. This CDR3 comprises 20 residues. CDR3 bases: TGCGCCAGCGATCCACGGTCGCCCGGGACAGGGGGTCCTAGCAATCAGCCCCAGCATTTT. It specifies CASDPRSPGTGGPSNQPQHF. The entire variable domain, with the rest obtained from reference TRBV5-1 and TRBJ1-5, is as follows: KAGVTQTPRYLIKTRGQQVTLSCSPISGHRSVSWYQQTPGQGLQFLFEYFSETQRNKGNFPGRFSGRQFSNSRSEMNVSTLELGDSALYLCASDPRSPGTGGPSNQPQHFGDGTRLSIL.

Details on this clone: The sample carries other DNA sequences with the same CDR3. This chain joins TRBV6-5 and TRBJ2-3; possibly TRBD2 for D (5 bases). Trimming removed 6 bases from V and 4 bases from J, with 17 bases in between. The CDR3 sequence is 15 residues long. Germline V gene sequence: CDR1 MNHEY, CDR2 SVGAGI. CDR3 DNA: TGTGCCAGCAGCTACGAGGGTTCTATTGCAGATACGCAGTATTTT. Its protein product is CASSYEGSIADTQYF.

The chain is built from TRBV9 and TRBJ2-5; 8 bases agree with TRBD1. Germline CDR1 and CDR2: SGDLS and YYNGEE. The V and J ends lost 4 bases and 6 bases, in that order; junction bases with no gene match: 11. The CDR3 spans 15 residues. CDR3 sequence (DNA): TGTGCCAGCAGCAACAGCGGACAGGGCGGGAAGACCCAGTACTTC. Translated: CASSNSGQGGKTQYF.

The chain carries TRBV18 and TRBJ2-3; 11 nucleotides match TRBD1. V gave up 3 bases and J gave up 4 bases; unmatched junction bases: 3. The CDR3 is 15 residues long. Looked up from germline, CDR1 is KGHSH and CDR2 is LQKENI. The CDR3 region has the DNA TGTGCCAGCTCACCCGGGACAGGGGGTCCAGATACGCAGTATTTT. Encoded protein: CASSPGTGGPDTQYF.

The rearrangement uses TRBV5-4 and TRBJ2-5; D is perhaps TRBD2 (6 bases). CDR1 is SGHNT, CDR2 YYREEE, per germline (reference sequence). This CDR3 has 15 amino acids. The V and J ends lost 0 bases and 1 base respectively, with 10 bases between them. CDR3: CASSLVGTLQETQYF. CDR3 in DNA: TGTGCCAGCAGCTTGGTGGGGACTCTCCAAGAGACCCAGTACTTC.

Concerning this clone: Other DNA sequences in the same sample also yield this CDR3. The gene calls are TRBV29-1 and TRBJ1-1, with D possibly matching TRBD1 (5 bases). CDR1 and CDR2 (germline): SQVTM, ANQGSEA. The CDR3 sequence is 13 residues long. Trimming left V 6 bases short and J 2 bases short, with 13 bases between. This CDR3 is CSVAEGTNTEAFF. CDR3 coding DNA: TGCAGCGTCGCGGAGGGGACTAACACTGAAGCTTTCTTT.